This T cell receptor beta chain was obtained from a study of blood T cell repertoires in COVID-19. Study details: Some COVID-19 samples were acute and others convalescent; all came from the United States, Italy and Spain.

Patients in Seattle were enrolled during active infection, then followed longitudinally. CDR3 length: 14 amino acids. The V gene lost 8 bases and the J gene lost 0 bases, with 14 bases spanning the gap. Germline V gene sequence: CDR1 LNHDA, CDR2 SQIVND (reference sequence). The table came from immunoSEQ multiplex PCR; TCRdb's copy has only in-frame clones and leaves some out. The table lists roughly 200,000 clones, over 80% of them singletons, with 5.5% to 8% in the top ten. The rearrangement joins TRBV19 to TRBJ2-7; the D gene is possibly TRBD1 (6 bases). The specimen sequenced was peripheral blood. This TCR was sampled from a woman aged 40 to 50 with COVID-19, enrolled during active disease. The CDR3 DNA follows: TGTGCCAGTCACAGGGCCATAAGCTCCTACGAGCAGTACTTC. This encodes CASHRAISSYEQYF.